The TCR beta chain under discussion was sequenced for a study of blood T cell repertoires in COVID-19. Whole-study context: Samples of COVID-19 (acute and convalescent) were obtained from the United States, Italy and Spain. Nucleic acid was either cDNA or gDNA, and it came from T cells, B-cell-depleted T cells, or PBMCs.

Profiled with immunoSEQ multiplex PCR; TCRdb holds only in-frame clones, not every one. The data contain about 170,000 clones, around four fifths of them singletons. This receptor was identified in a woman at least 80 years old with COVID-19, enrolled during active disease. Specimen: peripheral blood.

This chain's CDR3 is CASSFGAGQETQYF. CDR3 sequence (DNA): TGTGCCAGCAGCTTTGGAGCGGGACAAGAGACCCAGTACTTC. This chain links TRBV7-9 with TRBJ2-5; 7 nucleotides agree with TRBD2. With 3 bases clipped from V and 2 bases from J, the junction kept 3 bases outside the gene matches. CDR1 SEHNR and CDR2 FQNEAQ come from the germline V gene (reference sequence). This CDR3 comprises 14 residues.